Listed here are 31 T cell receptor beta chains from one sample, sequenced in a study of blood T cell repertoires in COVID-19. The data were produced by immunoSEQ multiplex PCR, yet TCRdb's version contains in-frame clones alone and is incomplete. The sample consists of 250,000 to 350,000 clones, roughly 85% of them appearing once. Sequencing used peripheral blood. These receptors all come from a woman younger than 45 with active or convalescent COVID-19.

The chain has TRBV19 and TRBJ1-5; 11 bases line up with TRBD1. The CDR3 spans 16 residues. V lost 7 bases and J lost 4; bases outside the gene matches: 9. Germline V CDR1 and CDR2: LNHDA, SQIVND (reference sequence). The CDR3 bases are TGTGCCAGTATGACGAGGACAGGGGGCTTGAATCAGCCCCAGCATTTT. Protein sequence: CASMTRTGGLNQPQHF.

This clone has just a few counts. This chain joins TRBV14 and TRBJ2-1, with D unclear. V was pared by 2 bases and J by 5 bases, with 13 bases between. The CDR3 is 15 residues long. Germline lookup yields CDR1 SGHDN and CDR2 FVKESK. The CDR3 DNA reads TGTGCCAGCAGCCAATTCGGGTTAGCTGACAATGAGCAGTTCTTC. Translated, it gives CASSQFGLADNEQFF.

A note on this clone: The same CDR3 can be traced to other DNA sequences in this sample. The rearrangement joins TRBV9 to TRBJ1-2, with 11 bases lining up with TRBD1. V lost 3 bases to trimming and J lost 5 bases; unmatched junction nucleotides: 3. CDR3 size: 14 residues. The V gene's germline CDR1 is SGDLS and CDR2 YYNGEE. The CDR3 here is CASSAGTGGYGYTF. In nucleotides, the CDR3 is TGTGCCAGCAGCGCCGGGACAGGGGGGTATGGCTACACCTTC.

The CDR3 DNA follows: TGTGCCAGCAGCCAAGGGACCGCTAGCGGGGGGTCGAGCTCCTACAATGAGCAGTTCTTC. Amino acids: CASSQGTASGGSSSYNEQFF. The chain combines TRBV4-2 with TRBJ2-1, with 11 bases that match TRBD2. CDR3 length: 20 residues. With 1 base clipped from V and 0 bases from J, the junction kept 11 bases outside the gene matches. Germline values: CDR1 LGHNA, CDR2 YNFKEQ.

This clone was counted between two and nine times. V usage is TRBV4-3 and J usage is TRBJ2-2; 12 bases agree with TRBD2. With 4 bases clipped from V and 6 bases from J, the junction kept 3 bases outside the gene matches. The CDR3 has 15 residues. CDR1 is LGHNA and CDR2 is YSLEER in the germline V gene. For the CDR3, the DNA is TGCGCCAGCAGCCGGACTAGCGGGGAAGCCGGGGAGCTGTTTTTT. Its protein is CASSRTSGEAGELFF.

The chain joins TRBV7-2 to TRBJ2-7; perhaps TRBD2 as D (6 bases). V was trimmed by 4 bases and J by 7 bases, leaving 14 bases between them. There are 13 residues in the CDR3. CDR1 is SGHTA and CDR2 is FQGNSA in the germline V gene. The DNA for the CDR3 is TGTGCCAGCAGCTCTGGGACTCCGTGGGAGCAGTACTTC. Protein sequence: CASSSGTPWEQYF. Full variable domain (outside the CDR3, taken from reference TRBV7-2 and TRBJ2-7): GAGVSQSPSNKVTEKGKDVELRCDPISGHTALYWYRQSLGQGLEFLIYFQGNSAPDKSGLPSDRFSAERTGGSVSTLTIQRTQQEDSAVYLCASSSGTPWEQYFGPGTRLTVT.

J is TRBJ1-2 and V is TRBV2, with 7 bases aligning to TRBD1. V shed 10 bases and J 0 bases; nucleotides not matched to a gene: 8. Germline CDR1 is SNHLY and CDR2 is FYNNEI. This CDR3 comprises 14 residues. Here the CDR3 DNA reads TGTGCCACGAACCGGGACAGCCCTAACTATGGCTACACCTTC. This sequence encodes CATNRDSPNYGYTF.

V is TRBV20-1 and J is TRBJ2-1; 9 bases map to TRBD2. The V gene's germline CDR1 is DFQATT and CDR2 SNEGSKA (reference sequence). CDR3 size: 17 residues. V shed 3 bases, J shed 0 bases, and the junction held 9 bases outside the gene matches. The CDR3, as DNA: TGCAGTGCTAGTAAGGCTAGCGGGGCATTCTCCTACAATGAGCAGTTCTTC. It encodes CSASKASGAFSYNEQFF.

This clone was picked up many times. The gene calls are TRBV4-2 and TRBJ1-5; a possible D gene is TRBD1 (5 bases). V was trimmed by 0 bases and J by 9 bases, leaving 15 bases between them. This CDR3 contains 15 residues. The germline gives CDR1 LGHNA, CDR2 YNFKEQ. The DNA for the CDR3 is TGTGCCAGCAGCCAAGATGGTGGGGGGGTAGGGCCCCAGCATTTT. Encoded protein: CASSQDGGGVGPQHF.

Here the CDR3 reads CSANDQGGYNSPLHF. The CDR3 bases are TGCAGTGCTAATGACCAGGGGGGTTATAATTCACCCCTCCACTTT. The chain combines TRBV20-1 with TRBJ1-6; TRBD1 aligns across 7 bases. This CDR3 spans 15 amino acids. After removal of 4 bases from V and 4 bases from J, the junction contained 7 bases not matched to a gene. Per germline, CDR1 DFQATT and CDR2 SNEGSKA (reference sequence).

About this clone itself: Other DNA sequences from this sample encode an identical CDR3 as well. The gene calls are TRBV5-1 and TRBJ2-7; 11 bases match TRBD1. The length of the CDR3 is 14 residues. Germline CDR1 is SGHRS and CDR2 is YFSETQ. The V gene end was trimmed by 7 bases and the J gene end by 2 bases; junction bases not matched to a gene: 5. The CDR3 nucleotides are TGCGCCAGCTCTTGGGGACAGGGGGCCTACGAGCAGTACTTC. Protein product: CASSWGQGAYEQYF.

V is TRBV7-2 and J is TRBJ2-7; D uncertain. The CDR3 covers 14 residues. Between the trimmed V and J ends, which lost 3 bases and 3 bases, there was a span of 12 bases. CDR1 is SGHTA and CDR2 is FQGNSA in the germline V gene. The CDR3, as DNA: TGTGCCAGCAGCTTTTCAGGCAGGTTCTACGAGCAGTACTTC. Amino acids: CASSFSGRFYEQYF.

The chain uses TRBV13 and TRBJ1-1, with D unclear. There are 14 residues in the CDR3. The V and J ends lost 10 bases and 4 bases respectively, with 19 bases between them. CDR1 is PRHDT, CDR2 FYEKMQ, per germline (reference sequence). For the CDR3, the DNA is TGTGCCACAAAAGTAGGTTCAGTAGCCACTGAAGCTTTCTTT. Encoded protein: CATKVGSVATEAFF.

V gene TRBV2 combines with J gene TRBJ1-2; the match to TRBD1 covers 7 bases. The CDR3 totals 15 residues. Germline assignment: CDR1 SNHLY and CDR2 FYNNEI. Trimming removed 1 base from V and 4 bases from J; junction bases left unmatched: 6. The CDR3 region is CASSEGGQVIYGYTF. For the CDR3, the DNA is TGTGCCAGCAGTGAAGGAGGACAGGTGATCTATGGCTACACCTTC.

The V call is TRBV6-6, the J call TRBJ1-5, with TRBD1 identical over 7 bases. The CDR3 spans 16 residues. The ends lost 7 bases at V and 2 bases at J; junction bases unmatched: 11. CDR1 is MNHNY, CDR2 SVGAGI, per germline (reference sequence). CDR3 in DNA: TGTGCCAGCACTCCCGACAGGGTGTTTGGCAATCAGCCCCAGCATTTT. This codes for CASTPDRVFGNQPQHF.

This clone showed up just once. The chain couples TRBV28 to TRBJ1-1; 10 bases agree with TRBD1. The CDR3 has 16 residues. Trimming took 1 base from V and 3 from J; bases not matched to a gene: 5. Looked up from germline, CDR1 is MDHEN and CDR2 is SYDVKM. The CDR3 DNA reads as TGTGCCAGCAGTTTATACGGGACAGGGGATGACACTGAAGCTTTCTTT. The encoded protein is CASSLYGTGDDTEAFF.

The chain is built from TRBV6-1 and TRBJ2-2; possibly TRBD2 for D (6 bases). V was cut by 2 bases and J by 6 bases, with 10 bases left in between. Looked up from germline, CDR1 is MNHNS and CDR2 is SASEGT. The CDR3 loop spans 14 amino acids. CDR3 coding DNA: TGTGCCAGCAGTGAATCCTGGGGGGCCGGGGAGCTGTTTTTT. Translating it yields CASSESWGAGELFF.

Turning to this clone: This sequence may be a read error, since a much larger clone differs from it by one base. For the CDR3, the DNA is TGCGCCAGCAGCCAAATGACAGTCGCGGATGGCTACACCTTC. Its protein is CASSQMTVADGYTF. The chain carries TRBV4-1 and TRBJ1-2; perhaps TRBD1 as D (5 bases). Trimming removed 2 bases from V and 6 bases from J, with 13 bases in between. The CDR3 is 14 residues long. The germline V gene has CDR1 MGHRA and CDR2 YSYEKL.

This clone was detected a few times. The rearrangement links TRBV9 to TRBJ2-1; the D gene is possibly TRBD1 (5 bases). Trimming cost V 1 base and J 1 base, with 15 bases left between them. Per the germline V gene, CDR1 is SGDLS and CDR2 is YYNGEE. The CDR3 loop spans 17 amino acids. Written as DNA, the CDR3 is TGTGCCAGCAGCGTAAGGGGCCAAGTCGAGTCCTACAATGAGCAGTTCTTC. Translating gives CASSVRGQVESYNEQFF.

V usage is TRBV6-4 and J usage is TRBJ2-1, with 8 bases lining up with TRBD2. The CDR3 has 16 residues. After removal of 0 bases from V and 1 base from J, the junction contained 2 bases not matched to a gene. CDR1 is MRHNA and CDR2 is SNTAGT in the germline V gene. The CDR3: CASSDSGGGSYNEQFF. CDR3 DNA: TGTGCCAGCAGTGACTCCGGCGGGGGGTCCTACAATGAGCAGTTCTTC.

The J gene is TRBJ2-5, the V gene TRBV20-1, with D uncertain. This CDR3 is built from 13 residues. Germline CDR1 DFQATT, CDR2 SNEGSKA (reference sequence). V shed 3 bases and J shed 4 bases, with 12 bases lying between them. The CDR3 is CSASRLVTETQYF. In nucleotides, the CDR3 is TGCAGTGCTAGTAGGCTAGTCACAGAGACCCAGTACTTC.

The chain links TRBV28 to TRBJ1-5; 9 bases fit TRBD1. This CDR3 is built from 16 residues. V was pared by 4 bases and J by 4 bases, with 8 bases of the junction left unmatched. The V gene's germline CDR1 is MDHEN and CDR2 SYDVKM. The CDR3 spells CASSSGTGHKNQPQHF. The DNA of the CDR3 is TGTGCCAGCAGTTCCGGGACAGGGCACAAAAATCAGCCCCAGCATTTT.

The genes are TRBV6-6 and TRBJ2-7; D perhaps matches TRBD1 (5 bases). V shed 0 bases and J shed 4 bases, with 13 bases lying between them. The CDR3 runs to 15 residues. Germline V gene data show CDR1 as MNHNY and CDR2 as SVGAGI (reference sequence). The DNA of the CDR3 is TGTGCCAGCAGTTACTCAGCAGGGAACTCGTACGAGCAGTACTTC. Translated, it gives CASSYSAGNSYEQYF.

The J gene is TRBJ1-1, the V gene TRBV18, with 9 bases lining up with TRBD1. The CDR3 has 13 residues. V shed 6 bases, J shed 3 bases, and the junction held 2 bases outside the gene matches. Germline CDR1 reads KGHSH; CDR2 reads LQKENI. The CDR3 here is CASSTGGDTEAFF. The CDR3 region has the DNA TGTGCCAGCTCGACAGGGGGGGACACTGAAGCTTTCTTT.

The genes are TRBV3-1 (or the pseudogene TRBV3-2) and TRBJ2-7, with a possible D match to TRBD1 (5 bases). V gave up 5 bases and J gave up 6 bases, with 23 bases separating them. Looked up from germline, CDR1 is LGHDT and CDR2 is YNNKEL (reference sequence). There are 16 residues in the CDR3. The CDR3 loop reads CASSTLKTGADREQYF. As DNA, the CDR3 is TGTGCCAGCAGCACGCTTAAGACTGGGGCTGATCGCGAGCAGTACTTC.

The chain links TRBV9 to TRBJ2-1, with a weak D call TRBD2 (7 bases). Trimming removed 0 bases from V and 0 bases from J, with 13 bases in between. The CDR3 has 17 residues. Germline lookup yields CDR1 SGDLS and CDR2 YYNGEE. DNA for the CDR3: TGTGCCAGCAGCGTAGGTGGGGGGGGCCACTCCTACAATGAGCAGTTCTTC. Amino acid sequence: CASSVGGGGHSYNEQFF.

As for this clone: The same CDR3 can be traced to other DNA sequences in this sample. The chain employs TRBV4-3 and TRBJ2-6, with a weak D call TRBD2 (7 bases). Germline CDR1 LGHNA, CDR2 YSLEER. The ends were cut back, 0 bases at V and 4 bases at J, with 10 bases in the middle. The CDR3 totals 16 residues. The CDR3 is CASSQDGGAGANVLTF. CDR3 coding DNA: TGCGCCAGCAGCCAAGATGGGGGGGCCGGGGCCAACGTCCTGACTTTC.

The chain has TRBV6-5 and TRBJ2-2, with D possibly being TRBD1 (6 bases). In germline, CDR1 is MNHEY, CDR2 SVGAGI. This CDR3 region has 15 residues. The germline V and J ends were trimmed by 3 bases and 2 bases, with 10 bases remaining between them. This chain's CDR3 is CASSYRQDNTGELFF. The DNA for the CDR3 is TGTGCCAGCAGTTATCGACAGGACAACACCGGGGAGCTGTTTTTT.

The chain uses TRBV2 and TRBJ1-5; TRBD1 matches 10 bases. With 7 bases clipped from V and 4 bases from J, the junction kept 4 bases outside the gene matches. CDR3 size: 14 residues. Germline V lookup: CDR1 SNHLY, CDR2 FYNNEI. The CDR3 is CASKSGQGNQPQHF. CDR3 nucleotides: TGTGCCAGCAAATCGGGACAGGGGAATCAGCCCCAGCATTTT.

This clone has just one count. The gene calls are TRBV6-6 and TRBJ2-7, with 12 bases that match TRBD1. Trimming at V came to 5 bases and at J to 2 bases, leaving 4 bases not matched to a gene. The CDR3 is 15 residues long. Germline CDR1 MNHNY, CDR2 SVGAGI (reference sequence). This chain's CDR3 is CASSHGTGGPYEQYF. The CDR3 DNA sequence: TGTGCCAGCAGTCATGGGACAGGGGGCCCCTACGAGCAGTACTTC.

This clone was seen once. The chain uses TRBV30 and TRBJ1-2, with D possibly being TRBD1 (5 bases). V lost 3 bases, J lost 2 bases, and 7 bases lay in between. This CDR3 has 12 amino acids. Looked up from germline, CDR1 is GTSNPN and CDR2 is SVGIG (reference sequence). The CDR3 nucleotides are TGTGCCTGGAGACAGGAAAACTATGGCTACACCTTC. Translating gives CAWRQENYGYTF.